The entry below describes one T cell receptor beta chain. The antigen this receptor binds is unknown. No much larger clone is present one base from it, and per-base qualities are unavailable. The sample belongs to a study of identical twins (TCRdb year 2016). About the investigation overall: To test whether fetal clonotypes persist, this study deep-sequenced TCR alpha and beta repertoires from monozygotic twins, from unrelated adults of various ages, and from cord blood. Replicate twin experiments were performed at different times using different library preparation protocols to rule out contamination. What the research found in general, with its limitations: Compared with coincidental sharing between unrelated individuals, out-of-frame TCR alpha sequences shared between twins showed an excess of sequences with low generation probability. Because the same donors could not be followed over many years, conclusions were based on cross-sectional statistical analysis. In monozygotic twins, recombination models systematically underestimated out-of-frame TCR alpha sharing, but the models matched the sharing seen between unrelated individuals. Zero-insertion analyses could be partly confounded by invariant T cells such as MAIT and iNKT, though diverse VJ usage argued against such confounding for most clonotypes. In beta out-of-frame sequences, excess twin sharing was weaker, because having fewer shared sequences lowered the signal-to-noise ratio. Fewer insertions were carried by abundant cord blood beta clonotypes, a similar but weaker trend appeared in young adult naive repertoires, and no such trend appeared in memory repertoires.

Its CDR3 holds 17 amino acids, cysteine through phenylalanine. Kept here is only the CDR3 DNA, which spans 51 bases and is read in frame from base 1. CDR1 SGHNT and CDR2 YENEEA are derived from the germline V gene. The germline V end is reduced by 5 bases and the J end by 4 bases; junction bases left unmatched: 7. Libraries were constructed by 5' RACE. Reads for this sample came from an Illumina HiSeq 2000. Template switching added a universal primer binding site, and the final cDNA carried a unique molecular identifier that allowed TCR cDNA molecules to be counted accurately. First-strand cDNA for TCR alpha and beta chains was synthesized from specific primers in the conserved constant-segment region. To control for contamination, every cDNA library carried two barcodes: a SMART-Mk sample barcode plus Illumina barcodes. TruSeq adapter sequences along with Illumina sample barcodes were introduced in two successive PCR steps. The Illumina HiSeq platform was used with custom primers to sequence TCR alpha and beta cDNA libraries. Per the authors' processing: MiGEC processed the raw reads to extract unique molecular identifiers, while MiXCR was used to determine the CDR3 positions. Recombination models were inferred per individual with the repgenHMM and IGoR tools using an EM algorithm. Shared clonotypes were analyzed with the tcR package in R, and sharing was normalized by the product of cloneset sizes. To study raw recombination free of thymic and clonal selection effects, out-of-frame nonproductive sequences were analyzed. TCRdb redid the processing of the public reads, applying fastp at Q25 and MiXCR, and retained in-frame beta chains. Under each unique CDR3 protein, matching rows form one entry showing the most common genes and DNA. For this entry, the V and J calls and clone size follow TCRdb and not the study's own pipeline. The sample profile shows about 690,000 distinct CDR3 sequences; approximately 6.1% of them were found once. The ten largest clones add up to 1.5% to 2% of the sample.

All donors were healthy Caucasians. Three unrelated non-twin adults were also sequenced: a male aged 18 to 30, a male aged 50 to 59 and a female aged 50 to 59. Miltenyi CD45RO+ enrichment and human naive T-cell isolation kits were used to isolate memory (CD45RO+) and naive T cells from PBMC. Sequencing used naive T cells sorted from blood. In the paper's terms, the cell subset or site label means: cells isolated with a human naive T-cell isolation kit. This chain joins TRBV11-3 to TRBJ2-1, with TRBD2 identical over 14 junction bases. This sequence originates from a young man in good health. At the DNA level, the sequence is TGTGCCAGCAGCCCATTGGGACTAGCGGGGGCATACAATGAGCAGTTCTTC. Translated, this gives CASSPLGLAGAYNEQFF. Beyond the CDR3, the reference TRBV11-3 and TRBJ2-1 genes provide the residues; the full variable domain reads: EAGVVQSPRYKIIEKKQPVAFWCNPISGHNTLYWYLQNLGQGPELLIRYENEEAVDDSQLPKDRFSAERLKGVDSTLKIQPAELGDSAVYLCASSPLGLAGAYNEQFFGPGTRLTVL.